This TCR beta chain was documented in a study of blood T cell repertoires in COVID-19. Looked up from germline, CDR1 is MNHEY and CDR2 is SVGAGI. CDR3 length equals 15 residues. J gave up 6 bases and V 2 bases, and 4 bases lay outside the gene matches. Assay: immunoSEQ multiplex PCR; the TCRdb copy retains only in-frame clones and omits some. The repertoire includes 330,000 or so clones, about 90% of them detected once, and just under 3% sits in the top ten. The sequenced material came from PBMCs or T cells enriched from blood (not recorded which). The V and J genes are TRBV6-5 and TRBJ2-1; 10 positions match TRBD2. The sequence was collected from a woman aged 25-40 years who had recovered from COVID-19. CDR3 sequence (DNA): TGTGCCAGCAGTTACGGGGGACTAGCGCGCAATGAGCAGTTCTTC. It codes for CASSYGGLARNEQFF.